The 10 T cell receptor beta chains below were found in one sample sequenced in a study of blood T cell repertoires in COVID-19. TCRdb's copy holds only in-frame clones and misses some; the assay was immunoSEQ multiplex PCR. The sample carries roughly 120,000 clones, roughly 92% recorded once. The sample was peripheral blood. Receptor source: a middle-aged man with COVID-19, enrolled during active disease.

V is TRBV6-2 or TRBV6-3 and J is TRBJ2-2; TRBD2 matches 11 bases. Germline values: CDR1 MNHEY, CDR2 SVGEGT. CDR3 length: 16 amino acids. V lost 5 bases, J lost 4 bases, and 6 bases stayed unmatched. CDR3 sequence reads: CASSMPGTSGTGELFF. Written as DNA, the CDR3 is TGTGCCAGCAGTATGCCCGGGACTAGCGGCACCGGGGAGCTGTTTTTT.

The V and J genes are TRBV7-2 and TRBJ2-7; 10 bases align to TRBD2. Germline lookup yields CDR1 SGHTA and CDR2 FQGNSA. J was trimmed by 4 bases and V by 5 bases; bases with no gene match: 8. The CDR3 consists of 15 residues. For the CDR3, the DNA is TGTGCCAGCAGCCTTCCGGGACTAGCGAGGTACGAGCAGTACTTC. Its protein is CASSLPGLARYEQYF.

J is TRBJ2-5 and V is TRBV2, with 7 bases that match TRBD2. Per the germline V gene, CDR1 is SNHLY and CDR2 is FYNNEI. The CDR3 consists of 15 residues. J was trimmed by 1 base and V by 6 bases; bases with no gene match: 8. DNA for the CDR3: TGTGCCAGCAGGCTGGCTAGCGGCGTCCAAGAGACCCAGTACTTC. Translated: CASRLASGVQETQYF. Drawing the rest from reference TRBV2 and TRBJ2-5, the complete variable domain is EPEVTQTPSHQVTQMGQEVILRCVPISNHLYFYWYRQILGQKVEFLVSFYNNEISEKSEIFDDQFSVERPDGSNFTLKIRSTKLEDSAMYFCASRLASGVQETQYFGPGTRLLVL.

The CDR3 nucleotides read TGCGCCAGCAGCAATAGCGGGAGACAAGAGACCCAGTACTTC. This encodes CASSNSGRQETQYF. V and J are TRBV5-1 and TRBJ2-5; TRBD2 aligns across 9 bases. This CDR3 is built from 14 residues. Germline V lookup: CDR1 SGHRS, CDR2 YFSETQ. V lost 4 bases, J lost 2 bases, and 3 bases stayed unmatched.

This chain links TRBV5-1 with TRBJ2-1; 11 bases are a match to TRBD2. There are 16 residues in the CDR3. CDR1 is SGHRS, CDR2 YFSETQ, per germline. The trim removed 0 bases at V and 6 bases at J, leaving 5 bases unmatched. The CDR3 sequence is CASSLVALAGGNEQFF. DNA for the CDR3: TGCGCCAGCAGCTTGGTCGCGCTAGCGGGAGGCAATGAGCAGTTCTTC.

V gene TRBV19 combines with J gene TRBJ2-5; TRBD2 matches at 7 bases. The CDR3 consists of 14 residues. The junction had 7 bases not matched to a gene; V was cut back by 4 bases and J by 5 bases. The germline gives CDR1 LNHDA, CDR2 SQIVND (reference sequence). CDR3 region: CASSTASGMETQYF. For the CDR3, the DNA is TGTGCCAGTAGTACTGCTAGCGGCATGGAGACCCAGTACTTC.

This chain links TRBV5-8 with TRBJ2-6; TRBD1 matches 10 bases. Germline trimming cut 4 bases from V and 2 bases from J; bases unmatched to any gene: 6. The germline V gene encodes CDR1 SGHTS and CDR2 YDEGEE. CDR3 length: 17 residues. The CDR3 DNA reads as TGTGCCAGCAGCCGTAGGACAGGGGGGACTGGGGCCAACGTCCTGACTTTC. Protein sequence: CASSRRTGGTGANVLTF. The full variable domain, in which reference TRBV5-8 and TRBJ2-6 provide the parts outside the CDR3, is EAGVTQSPTHLIKTRGQQATLRCSPISGHTSVYWYQQALGLGLQFLLWYDEGEERNRGNFPPRFSGRQFPNYSSELNVNALELEDSALYLCASSRRTGGTGANVLTFGAGSRLTVL.

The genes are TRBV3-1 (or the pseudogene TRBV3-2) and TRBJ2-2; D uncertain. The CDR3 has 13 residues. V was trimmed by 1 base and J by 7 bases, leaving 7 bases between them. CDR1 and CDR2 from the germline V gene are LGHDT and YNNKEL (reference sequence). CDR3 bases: TGTGCCAGCAGCCAAGGTGGGCGCGGGGAGCTGTTTTTT. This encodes CASSQGGRGELFF.

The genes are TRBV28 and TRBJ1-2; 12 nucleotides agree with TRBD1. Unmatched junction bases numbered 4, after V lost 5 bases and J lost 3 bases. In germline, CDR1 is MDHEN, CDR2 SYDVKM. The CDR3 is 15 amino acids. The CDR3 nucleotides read TGTGCCAGCAGTCCGGGACAGGGGGCGGACTATGGCTACACCTTC. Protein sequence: CASSPGQGADYGYTF.

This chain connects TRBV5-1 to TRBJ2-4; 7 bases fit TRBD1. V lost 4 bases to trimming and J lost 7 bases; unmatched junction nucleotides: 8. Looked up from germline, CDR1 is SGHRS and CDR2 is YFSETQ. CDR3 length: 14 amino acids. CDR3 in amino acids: CASSLGTEPNIQYF. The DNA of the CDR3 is TGCGCCAGCAGCCTCGGGACAGAACCCAACATTCAGTACTTC. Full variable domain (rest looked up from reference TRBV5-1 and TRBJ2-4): KAGVTQTPRYLIKTRGQQVTLSCSPISGHRSVSWYQQTPGQGLQFLFEYFSETQRNKGNFPGRFSGRQFSNSRSEMNVSTLELGDSALYLCASSLGTEPNIQYFGAGTRLSVL.